The 20 T cell receptor beta chains listed next were all sequenced from one sample in a study of vaccination and CD4 T cells after COVID-19. Researchers used the Oncomine TCR Beta short-read assay to sequence DNA from cultured CD4+ T cells. After culture, CD4+ T cells served as the source for genomic DNA extraction. TCRdb re-analysed the PCR reads in MiXCR, keeping a single row per CDR3 protein. This table has 8,000 to 10,000 distinct CDR3 sequences, approximately 39% appearing once. Treatment reported: roughly 10-day PBMC culture with coronavirus spike peptide pools or control peptides (ViraFEST assay). It was before the COVID-19 pandemic (2011-2018) that the unexposed donor's CD4+ T cells were collected. The antigens these receptors bind are not known. Material for sequencing was CD4+ T cells from blood, cultured in vitro. These receptors came from a human donor in good health.

This sequence joins TRBV7-2 and TRBJ1-5; D not certain. The CDR3 has 12 amino acids. CDR1 and CDR2 (germline): SGHTA, FQGNSA. V was shortened by 0 bases and J by 7 bases, with 4 bases between the two germline ends. The chain's CDR3 is CASSLAGQPQHF. The CDR3 nucleotides are TGTGCCAGCAGCTTAGCTGGACAGCCCCAGCATTTT.

The genes are TRBV2 and TRBJ1-6, with a possible D match to TRBD1 (6 bases). Trimming cost V 8 bases and J 1 base, with 9 bases left between them. Germline loops: CDR1 SNHLY, CDR2 FYNNEI. This CDR3 is built from 14 residues. This CDR3 is CASGGGSYNSPLHF. The CDR3 DNA follows: TGTGCCAGCGGAGGGGGTTCCTATAATTCACCCCTCCACTTT.

The CDR3 nucleotides are TGTGCCAGCAGACAGGGGTTAAGCGGGGAGCTGTTTTTT. Translation gives CASRQGLSGELFF. This chain connects TRBV9 to TRBJ2-2; 7 bases line up with TRBD1. V shed 5 bases, J shed 7 bases, and the junction held 5 bases outside the gene matches. The CDR3 contains 13 residues. Germline V gene sequence: CDR1 SGDLS, CDR2 YYNGEE. Drawing the rest from reference TRBV9 and TRBJ2-2, the complete variable domain is DSGVTQTPKHLITATGQRVTLRCSPRSGDLSVYWYQQSLDQGLQFLIQYYNGEERAKGNILERFSAQQFPDLHSELNLSSLELGDSALYFCASRQGLSGELFFGEGSRLTVL.

The chain has TRBV5-1 and TRBJ2-7; the match to TRBD2 covers 10 bases. This CDR3 contains 15 residues. Per the germline V gene, CDR1 is SGHRS and CDR2 is YFSETQ. V lost 1 base, J lost 5 bases, and 6 bases stayed unmatched. Written as DNA, the CDR3 is TGCGCCAGCAGCTTGATGGCTAGCGGGAGCAACGAGCAGTACTTC. Protein sequence: CASSLMASGSNEQYF.

The chain joins TRBV6-1 to TRBJ1-5; 8 nucleotides line up with TRBD1. This CDR3 comprises 14 residues. Germline CDR1 is MNHNS and CDR2 is SASEGT. The ends lost 5 bases at V and 6 bases at J; junction bases unmatched: 6. The CDR3 DNA sequence: TGTGCCAGCAGTAAAGGACAGGGAAGTCAGCCCCAGCATTTT. Translated, it gives CASSKGQGSQPQHF.

The chain uses TRBV19 and TRBJ2-2; D is unresolved. CDR1 and CDR2 (germline): LNHDA, SQIVND (reference sequence). CDR3 length equals 15 residues. V was clipped by 3 bases and J by 0 bases, with 8 bases between them. CDR3 protein: CASSIQIANTGELFF. CDR3 coding DNA: TGTGCCAGTAGTATCCAGATCGCGAACACCGGGGAGCTGTTTTTT. The full variable domain, with the rest looked up from reference TRBV19 and TRBJ2-2, is DGGITQSPKYLFRKEGQNVTLSCEQNLNHDAMYWYRQDPGQGLRLIYYSQIVNDFQKGDIAEGYSVSREKKESFPLTVTSAQKNPTAFYLCASSIQIANTGELFFGEGSRLTVL.

This clonotype was picked up a small number of times. V usage is TRBV15 and J usage is TRBJ1-1; no clear D gene. V lost 0 bases and J lost 0, with 11 bases in between. CDR1 and CDR2 (germline): LNHNV, YYDKDF (reference sequence). This CDR3 is 16 amino acids long. The CDR3 spells CATSRESPGLNTEAFF. For the CDR3, the DNA is TGTGCCACCAGCAGAGAATCCCCCGGATTGAACACTGAAGCTTTCTTT.

This clonotype has only a few counts. The chain uses TRBV25-1 and TRBJ1-5; D might be TRBD1 (5 bases). V lost 6 bases, J lost 4 bases, and 13 bases lay in between. The CDR3 spans 14 residues. The V gene's germline CDR1 is MGHDK and CDR2 SYGVNS. As DNA, the CDR3 is TGTGCCAGCAGCGGGGCAGATCCTAATCAGCCCCAGCATTTT. Its protein product is CASSGADPNQPQHF.

The rearrangement joins TRBV7-8 to TRBJ2-1; 7 bases line up with TRBD2. V lost 5 bases, J lost 5 bases, and 12 bases stayed unmatched. Germline values: CDR1 SGHVS, CDR2 FQNEAQ. This CDR3 has 16 amino acids. The CDR3 sequence: CASSPKRWGGNNEQFF. As DNA, the CDR3 is TGTGCCAGCAGCCCCAAGAGATGGGGAGGGAACAATGAGCAGTTCTTC.

In its sample, this clonotype is hyperexpanded. This chain links TRBV6-1 with TRBJ1-2, with TRBD1 identical over 8 bases. Germline assignment: CDR1 MNHNS and CDR2 SASEGT. Unmatched junction bases numbered 6, after V lost 5 bases and J lost 4 bases. This CDR3 is 14 amino acids long. CDR3 in DNA: TGTGCCAGCAGTCCCACCGACAGGGGCTATGGCTACACCTTC. Its translation is CASSPTDRGYGYTF.

The chain links TRBV6-1 to TRBJ1-1; unclear D gene. This CDR3 contains 11 residues. Germline assignment: CDR1 MNHNS and CDR2 SASEGT. With 7 bases removed from V and 6 bases from J, the gap between germline ends came to 9 bases. The CDR3 region is CASIRGPEAFF. The DNA for the CDR3 is TGTGCCAGCATAAGAGGCCCTGAAGCTTTCTTT.

This chain joins TRBV6-5 and TRBJ2-3; D gene unclear. The germline CDR1 and CDR2 sequences are MNHEY and SVGAGI. Trimming took 10 bases from V and 3 from J, leaving 14 bases between them. The CDR3 runs 13 residues. The CDR3 reads CATKLHQTDTQYF. DNA of the CDR3: TGTGCCACCAAGTTACACCAAACAGATACGCAGTATTTT.

The chain carries TRBV12-3 or TRBV12-4 and TRBJ1-2, with 7 bases aligning to TRBD1. Trimming took 5 bases from V and 3 from J; bases not matched to a gene: 9. The CDR3 has 15 residues. The CDR3 reads CASSPSRTGYYGYTF. As DNA, the CDR3 is TGTGCCAGCAGTCCCTCCCGGACAGGCTACTATGGCTACACCTTC.

V usage is TRBV20-1 and J usage is TRBJ2-5; the D gene is possibly TRBD1 (6 bases). Trimming shortened V by 5 bases and J by 8 bases, and 12 bases separated the two germline ends. The CDR3 length is 11 residues. Germline CDR1 reads DFQATT; CDR2 reads SNEGSKA (reference sequence). The CDR3 DNA is TGCAGTGCTTACTCGGGGACAACCCAGTACTTC. Its translation: CSAYSGTTQYF.

Here the CDR3 DNA reads TGTGCCAGCCGAATGCGGGAGACAGTGAATGAGCAGTTCTTC. Residues: CASRMRETVNEQFF. The V and J genes are TRBV3-1 and TRBJ2-1; 7 bases map to TRBD2. This CDR3 comprises 14 residues. Per germline, CDR1 LGHDT and CDR2 YNNKEL (reference sequence). V shed 8 bases, J shed 7 bases, and the junction held 11 bases outside the gene matches.

This clonotype appeared a few times. The chain combines TRBV20-1 with TRBJ1-1; 9 bases map to TRBD1. Germline CDR1 DFQATT, CDR2 SNEGSKA (reference sequence). This CDR3 is 13 amino acids long. The trim removed 6 bases at V and 0 bases at J, leaving 2 bases unmatched. The CDR3 spells CSATGGMNTEAFF. DNA for the CDR3: TGCAGTGCAACAGGGGGCATGAACACTGAAGCTTTCTTT.

The genes are TRBV20-1 and TRBJ1-3, with unresolved D. This CDR3 has 14 amino acids. Germline CDR1 and CDR2: DFQATT and SNEGSKA (reference sequence). Deletions cut 2 bases from V and 2 bases from J, with 10 bases between. The CDR3 sequence is CSARRGAAGNTIYF. DNA of the CDR3: TGCAGTGCTAGAAGAGGCGCAGCTGGAAACACCATATATTTT.

This clonotype was observed a few times. This sequence joins TRBV20-1 and TRBJ2-7; possibly TRBD2 for D (6 bases). Germline CDR1 is DFQATT and CDR2 is SNEGSKA (reference sequence). V gave up 5 bases and J gave up 2 bases, with 19 bases separating them. This CDR3 region has 15 residues. The chain's CDR3 is CSALDLSGSTYEQYF. The CDR3 DNA reads TGCAGTGCTCTCGATCTTAGCGGAAGTACCTACGAGCAGTACTTC.

V usage is TRBV2 and J usage is TRBJ1-5; D is perhaps TRBD1 (6 bases). Trimming took off 6 bases at V and 6 bases at J, with 21 bases between the two ends. This CDR3 has 16 residues. Germline V gene sequence: CDR1 SNHLY, CDR2 FYNNEI. As DNA, the CDR3 is TGTGCCAGCAGCTACTCGGGGGGCCGCCTTTCTCAGCCCCAGCATTTT. Encoded protein: CASSYSGGRLSQPQHF.

The gene calls are TRBV6-2 or TRBV6-3 and TRBJ1-3; D is uncertain. The CDR3 covers 12 residues. The V and J ends lost 7 bases and 7 bases respectively, with 11 bases between them. CDR1 is MNHEY and CDR2 is SVGEGT in the germline V gene. The CDR3 reads CASTDPPNTIYF. The CDR3 DNA reads as TGTGCCAGCACCGACCCCCCGAACACCATATATTTT.